This T cell receptor beta chain was observed in a study of T cell responses to AZD1222 COVID-19 vaccine. Study-wide points: All repertoire sampling was performed exclusively after the peak T cell response.

With 2 bases removed from V and 7 bases from J, the gap between germline ends came to 8 bases. There are 12 residues in the CDR3. Germline CDR1 and CDR2: SGHAT and FQNNGV. Clones were read by immunoSEQ multiplex PCR, and TCRdb kept only the in-frame ones, dropping some. The profile shows 90,000 to 120,000 clones, about 89% of them singletons. This clone turned up a few times. The antigen remains undetermined. Sequencing used peripheral blood, obtained 28 days after the second dose of the MenACWY control vaccine. The rearrangement uses TRBV11-2 and TRBJ2-5; D remains unclear. The sequence derives from an adult who received the MenACWY meningococcal vaccine as a control. The CDR3 region has the DNA TGTGCCAGCAGCTTAAGTGATGCGACCCAGTACTTC. This gives the protein CASSLSDATQYF. Supplemented by reference TRBV11-2 and TRBJ2-5, the full variable domain reads EAGVAQSPRYKIIEKRQSVAFWCNPISGHATLYWYQQILGQGPKLLIQFQNNGVVDDSQLPKDRFSAERLKGVDSTLKIQPAKLEDSAVYLCASSLSDATQYFGPGTRLLVL.